This T cell receptor beta chain was found in a study of T-cell reconstitution after alpha-beta-depleted transplantation in children. This clonotype has just a few counts. At one end, the junction sequence differs from germline, possibly due to a read error. Unique molecular identifiers featured in how the TCRbeta library was prepared. One entry per CDR3 protein results from TCRdb running MiXCR on the PCR reads. The sample includes about 420,000 distinct CDR3 sequences, about a tenth of them seen just once. The germline CDR1 and CDR2 sequences are DFQATT and SNEGSKA (reference sequence). CDR3 size: 12 residues.

The source of this sequence is a human donor who donated a stem cell graft to a child with acute myeloid leukemia. The specimen was PBMCs from the stem cell graft donor, collected from the stem cell graft. The rearrangement links TRBV20-1 to TRBJ2-1; maybe TRBD2 (5 bases). The chain's CDR3 is CSPSDGGNEQFF. CDR3 DNA sequence: TGCAGTCCTAGTGACGGAGGCAATGAGCAGTTCTTC.